What follows are 19 T cell receptor beta chains derived from one specimen sequenced in a study of cytomegalovirus exposure and HLA in healthy donors. The PCR made use of 60 Vbeta and 13 Jbeta primers. Data came from immunoSEQ multiplex PCR; TCRdb stores just in-frame clones and leaves some out. The sample has some 270,000 clones, about 80% seen once. The sample comprised PBMCs. Every receptor here comes from a girl between 2 and 10 years old in good health and CMV-seronegative.

This clone has just one count. This chain joins TRBV28 and TRBJ1-1; D is undetermined. V lost 3 bases and J 5 bases, leaving 16 bases between the germline ends. Per the germline V gene, CDR1 is MDHEN and CDR2 is SYDVKM. The CDR3 extends over 15 amino acids. The CDR3 bases are TGTGCCAGCAGTTTCGTTCGAGCGGGGAGGACTGAAGCTTTCTTT. Translating it yields CASSFVRAGRTEAFF.

The chain recombines TRBV19 with TRBJ1-2, with D tentatively TRBD1 (5 bases). Germline V gene lookup returns CDR1 LNHDA and CDR2 SQIVND (reference sequence). CDR3 length: 12 residues. The V and J ends lost 6 bases and 3 bases respectively, with 8 bases between them. In nucleotides, the CDR3 is TGTGCCAGTAGGGGAGGGGACTATGGCTACACCTTC. This sequence encodes CASRGGDYGYTF.

This chain links TRBV4-1 with TRBJ2-7, with 9 positions matching TRBD2. The junction had 7 bases not matched to a gene; V was cut back by 2 bases and J by 2 bases. CDR3 size: 16 residues. The germline gives CDR1 MGHRA, CDR2 YSYEKL. CDR3 DNA sequence: TGCGCCAGCAGCCAACGTCTGAGCGGGGGGACCTACGAGCAGTACTTC. Translation: CASSQRLSGGTYEQYF.

The CDR3 region is CASNPGFGLAAYNEQFF. CDR3 DNA: TGTGCCAGCAATCCGGGGTTCGGACTAGCGGCATACAATGAGCAGTTCTTC. The rearrangement uses TRBV27 and TRBJ2-1, with TRBD2 matching over 10 bases. The trim removed 7 bases at V and 4 bases at J, leaving 13 bases unmatched. CDR1 is MNHEY and CDR2 is SMNVEV in the germline V gene (reference sequence). CDR3 length: 17 amino acids.

J is TRBJ1-1 and V is TRBV6-6, with D possibly TRBD1 on 5 matching bases. The germline V and J ends were trimmed by 9 bases and 1 base, with 15 bases remaining between them. Germline V gene lookup returns CDR1 MNHNY and CDR2 SVGAGI (reference sequence). The CDR3 has 14 amino acids. The CDR3 DNA sequence: TGTGCCAGTGAGCAGGGTATGGAGAACACTGAAGCTTTCTTT. This codes for CASEQGMENTEAFF.

The chain combines TRBV10-3 with TRBJ1-1; the match to TRBD1 covers 7 bases. This CDR3 has 16 residues. V was clipped by 2 bases and J by 0 bases; unmatched bases: 6. Germline values: CDR1 ENHRY, CDR2 SYGVKD. The CDR3 is CAISEKRDRVNTEAFF. The DNA for the CDR3 is TGTGCCATCAGTGAGAAGAGGGACAGAGTGAACACTGAAGCTTTCTTT.

The V and J genes are TRBV9 and TRBJ2-1, with 11 bases fitting TRBD2. With V trimmed by 0 bases and J by 1 base, 3 bases remained unmatched. Germline V lookup: CDR1 SGDLS, CDR2 YYNGEE. CDR3 length: 17 residues. The CDR3 region has the DNA TGTGCCAGCAGCGTAGTTAGCGGGGGGGTGTCCTACAATGAGCAGTTCTTC. Translating gives CASSVVSGGVSYNEQFF.

J is TRBJ2-5 and V is TRBV7-2; no firm D call. This CDR3 contains 12 residues. Trimming stripped 8 bases from V and 1 base from J, with 8 bases between. Germline V gene data show CDR1 as SGHTA and CDR2 as FQGNSA. CDR3 nucleotides: TGTGCCAGCGGGCGAAGCCAAGAGACCCAGTACTTC. This translates into CASGRSQETQYF.

This sequence joins TRBV25-1 and TRBJ1-3; tentatively, D is TRBD1 (6 bases). Trimming removed 5 bases from V and 0 bases from J, with 17 bases in between. CDR1 and CDR2 (germline): MGHDK, SYGVNS. This CDR3 has 17 amino acids. The CDR3 loop reads CASSPYTGSISGNTIYF. DNA of the CDR3: TGTGCCAGCAGTCCGTATACAGGGTCCATCTCTGGAAACACCATATATTTT.

This clone was counted only a few times. The chain employs TRBV5-4 and TRBJ2-3; the D is unclear. This CDR3 has 13 amino acids. Germline V gene lookup returns CDR1 SGHNT and CDR2 YYREEE (reference sequence). V was trimmed by 1 base and J by 4 bases, leaving 7 bases between them. CDR3 nucleotide sequence: TGTGCCAGCAGCTTGCCAGGCCCAGATACGCAGTATTTT. It codes for CASSLPGPDTQYF.

The chain's CDR3 is CASSLARRVVPYNEQFF. The CDR3 nucleotides are TGTGCCAGCAGCTTAGCGCGGAGGGTTGTTCCCTACAATGAGCAGTTCTTC. The V and J genes are TRBV7-8 and TRBJ2-1; D is possibly TRBD2 (6 bases). Germline V gene lookup returns CDR1 SGHVS and CDR2 FQNEAQ. This CDR3 region has 17 residues. V was shortened by 0 bases and J by 2 bases, with 14 bases between the two germline ends. The variable domain in full, with the rest retrieved from reference TRBV7-8 and TRBJ2-1, is GAGVSQSPRYKVAKRGQDVALRCDPISGHVSLFWYQQALGQGPEFLTYFQNEAQLDKSGLPSDRFFAERPEGSVSTLKIQRTQQEDSAVYLCASSLARRVVPYNEQFFGPGTRLTVL.

This rearrangement joins TRBV30 to TRBJ2-5; TRBD2 aligns across 8 bases. Per the germline V gene, CDR1 is GTSNPN and CDR2 is SVGIG (reference sequence). The ends lost 0 bases at V and 7 bases at J; junction bases unmatched: 7. There are 14 residues in the CDR3. Here the CDR3 reads CAWSVSGGAGTQYF. CDR3 coding DNA: TGTGCCTGGAGTGTATCCGGGGGGGCCGGGACCCAGTACTTC.

The CDR3: CASSPLGAGANEQFF. CDR3 DNA: TGTGCCAGCAGTCCACTTGGGGCAGGGGCCAATGAGCAGTTCTTC. The chain couples TRBV27 to TRBJ2-1; TRBD1 is a possible D gene (6 bases). CDR3 length: 15 amino acids. Germline lookup yields CDR1 MNHEY and CDR2 SMNVEV (reference sequence). V gave up 5 bases and J gave up 6 bases, with 17 bases separating them.

The chain joins TRBV10-3 to TRBJ1-4; no clear D. CDR3 length: 15 residues. Germline V CDR1 and CDR2: ENHRY, SYGVKD. Trimming pared 0 bases from V and 0 bases from J, leaving 5 bases between. The chain's CDR3 is CAISESLSTNEKLFF. CDR3 DNA: TGTGCCATCAGTGAGTCTTTATCAACTAATGAAAAACTGTTTTTT.

The V gene is TRBV30, the J gene TRBJ2-1, with 10 nucleotides matching TRBD2. Germline lookup yields CDR1 GTSNPN and CDR2 SVGIG (reference sequence). The junction had 5 bases not matched to a gene; V was cut back by 2 bases and J by 10 bases. CDR3 size: 13 residues. The CDR3, as DNA: TGTGCCTGGAGTAGCGGGGGGGCGTCGGAGCAGTTCTTC. Its protein product is CAWSSGGASEQFF.

The rearrangement uses TRBV7-2 and TRBJ2-7; TRBD2 might be the D (5 bases). In germline, CDR1 is SGHTA, CDR2 FQGNSA. This CDR3 comprises 13 residues. V lost 1 base and J 4 bases, leaving 8 bases between the germline ends. Here the CDR3 reads CASSLGERYEQYF. CDR3 nucleotide sequence: TGTGCCAGCAGCTTAGGGGAGCGGTACGAGCAGTACTTC. The variable domain in full, completed from reference TRBV7-2 and TRBJ2-7, reads GAGVSQSPSNKVTEKGKDVELRCDPISGHTALYWYRQSLGQGLEFLIYFQGNSAPDKSGLPSDRFSAERTGGSVSTLTIQRTQQEDSAVYLCASSLGERYEQYFGPGTRLTVT.

The gene calls are TRBV5-1 and TRBJ2-1; TRBD2 matches at 12 bases. Germline V gene data show CDR1 as SGHRS and CDR2 as YFSETQ. The junction had 2 bases not matched to a gene; V was cut back by 3 bases and J by 7 bases. This CDR3 contains 14 residues. Written as DNA, the CDR3 is TGCGCCAGCAGCTCCGGGACTAGCGGGAATGAGCAGTTCTTC. Translated, it gives CASSSGTSGNEQFF. Looking up the rest from reference TRBV5-1 and TRBJ2-1 gives the full variable domain: KAGVTQTPRYLIKTRGQQVTLSCSPISGHRSVSWYQQTPGQGLQFLFEYFSETQRNKGNFPGRFSGRQFSNSRSEMNVSTLELGDSALYLCASSSGTSGNEQFFGPGTRLTVL.

With regard to this clone: Different DNA sequences within this sample yield the same CDR3. V is TRBV28 and J is TRBJ1-1, with D tentatively TRBD1 (6 bases). The CDR3 totals 15 residues. V shed 3 bases and J shed 1 base, with 12 bases lying between them. Germline values: CDR1 MDHEN, CDR2 SYDVKM. CDR3: CASSFGGLKNTEAFF. The CDR3 nucleotides read TGTGCCAGCAGTTTCGGGGGGCTCAAGAACACTGAAGCTTTCTTT.

Notes on this clone: At one end the junction does not follow the germline gene, possibly because of a read error. The chain carries TRBV9 and TRBJ2-1, with a possible D match to TRBD1 (6 bases). The CDR3 totals 17 residues. Germline CDR1 SGDLS, CDR2 YYNGEE. CDR3 region: CASSAKGVRYGYDEQFF. The CDR3 DNA reads as TGTGCCAGCAGCGCCAAGGGGGTACGCTACGGCTACGATGAGCAGTTCTTC. The variable domain in full, completed from reference TRBV9 and TRBJ2-1, reads DSGVTQTPKHLITATGQRVTLRCSPRSGDLSVYWYQQSLDQGLQFLIQYYNGEERAKGNILERFSAQQFPDLHSELNLSSLELGDSALYFCASSAKGVRYGYDEQFFGPGTRLTVL.